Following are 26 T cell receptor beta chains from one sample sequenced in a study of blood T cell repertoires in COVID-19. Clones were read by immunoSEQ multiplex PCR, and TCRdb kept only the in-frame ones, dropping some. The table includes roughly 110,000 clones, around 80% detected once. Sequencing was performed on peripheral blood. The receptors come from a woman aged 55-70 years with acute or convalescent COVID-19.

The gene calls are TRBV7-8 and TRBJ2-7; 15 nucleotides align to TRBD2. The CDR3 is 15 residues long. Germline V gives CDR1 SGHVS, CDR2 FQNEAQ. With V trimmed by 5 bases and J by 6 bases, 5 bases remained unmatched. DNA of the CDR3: TGTGCCAGCAGCCTCATGGGACTAGCGGGAGGCGAGCAGTACTTC. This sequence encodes CASSLMGLAGGEQYF.

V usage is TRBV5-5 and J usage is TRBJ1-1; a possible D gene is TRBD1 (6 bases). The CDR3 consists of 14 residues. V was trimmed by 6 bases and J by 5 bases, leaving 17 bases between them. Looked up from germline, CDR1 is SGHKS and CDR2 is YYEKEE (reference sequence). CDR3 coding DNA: TGTGCCAGCAAACAGGGTGGGATTAGGACTGAAGCTTTCTTT. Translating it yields CASKQGGIRTEAFF.

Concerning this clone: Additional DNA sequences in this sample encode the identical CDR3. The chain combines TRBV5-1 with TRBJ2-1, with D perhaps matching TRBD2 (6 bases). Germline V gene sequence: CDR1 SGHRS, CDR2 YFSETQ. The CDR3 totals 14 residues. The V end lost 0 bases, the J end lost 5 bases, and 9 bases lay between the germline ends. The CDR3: CASSLDGLNNEQFF. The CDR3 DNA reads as TGCGCCAGCAGCTTGGATGGACTAAACAATGAGCAGTTCTTC. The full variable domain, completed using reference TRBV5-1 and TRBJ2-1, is KAGVTQTPRYLIKTRGQQVTLSCSPISGHRSVSWYQQTPGQGLQFLFEYFSETQRNKGNFPGRFSGRQFSNSRSEMNVSTLELGDSALYLCASSLDGLNNEQFFGPGTRLTVL.

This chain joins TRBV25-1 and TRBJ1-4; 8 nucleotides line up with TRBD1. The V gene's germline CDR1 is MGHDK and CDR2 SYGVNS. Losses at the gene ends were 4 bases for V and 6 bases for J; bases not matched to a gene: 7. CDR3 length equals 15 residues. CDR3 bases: TGTGCCAGCAGTGGGACAGGGTTTACGGATGAAAAACTGTTTTTT. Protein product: CASSGTGFTDEKLFF.

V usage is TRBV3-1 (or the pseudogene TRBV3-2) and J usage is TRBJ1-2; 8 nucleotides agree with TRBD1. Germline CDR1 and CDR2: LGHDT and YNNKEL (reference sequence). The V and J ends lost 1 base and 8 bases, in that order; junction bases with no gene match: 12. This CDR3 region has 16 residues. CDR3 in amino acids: CASSQADRGFNRGYTF. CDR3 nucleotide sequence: TGTGCCAGCAGCCAAGCTGACAGGGGCTTTAATCGGGGCTACACCTTC.

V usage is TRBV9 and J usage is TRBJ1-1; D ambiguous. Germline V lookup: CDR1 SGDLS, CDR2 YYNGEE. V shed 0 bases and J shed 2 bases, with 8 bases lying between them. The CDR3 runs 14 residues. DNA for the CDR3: TGTGCCAGCAGCGTAGTTTCAGTTAACACTGAAGCTTTCTTT. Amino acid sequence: CASSVVSVNTEAFF. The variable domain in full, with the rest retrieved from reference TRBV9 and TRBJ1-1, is DSGVTQTPKHLITATGQRVTLRCSPRSGDLSVYWYQQSLDQGLQFLIQYYNGEERAKGNILERFSAQQFPDLHSELNLSSLELGDSALYFCASSVVSVNTEAFFGQGTRLTVV.

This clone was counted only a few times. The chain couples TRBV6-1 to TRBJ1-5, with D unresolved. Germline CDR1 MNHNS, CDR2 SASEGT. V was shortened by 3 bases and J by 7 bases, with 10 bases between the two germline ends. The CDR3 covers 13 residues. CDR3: CASSERFGQPQHF. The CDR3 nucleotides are TGTGCCAGCAGTGAGAGGTTCGGACAGCCCCAGCATTTT.

CDR3 in amino acids: CASSLRLAVSTDTQYF. The DNA of the CDR3 is TGTGCCAGCAGCTTAAGGCTAGCGGTGAGCACAGATACGCAGTATTTT. The chain links TRBV7-2 to TRBJ2-3; 7 bases match TRBD2. Germline V gives CDR1 SGHTA, CDR2 FQGNSA. CDR3 length: 16 amino acids. Trimming removed 2 bases from V and 0 bases from J; junction bases left unmatched: 5.

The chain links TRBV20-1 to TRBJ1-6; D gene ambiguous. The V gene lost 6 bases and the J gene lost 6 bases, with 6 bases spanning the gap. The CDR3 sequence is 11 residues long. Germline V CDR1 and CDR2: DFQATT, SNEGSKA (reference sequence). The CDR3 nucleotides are TGCAGTGCCGGTCTTAATTCACCCCTCCACTTT. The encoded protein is CSAGLNSPLHF.

CDR3 loop: CASSPPGDRSSYEQYF. CDR3 nucleotides: TGTGCCAGCAGCCCCCCAGGGGACAGGAGCTCCTACGAGCAGTACTTC. The chain links TRBV5-5 to TRBJ2-7, with 8 nucleotides matching TRBD1. Germline loops: CDR1 SGHKS, CDR2 YYEKEE (reference sequence). V gave up 4 bases and J gave up 0 bases; unmatched junction bases: 9. The CDR3 spans 16 residues.

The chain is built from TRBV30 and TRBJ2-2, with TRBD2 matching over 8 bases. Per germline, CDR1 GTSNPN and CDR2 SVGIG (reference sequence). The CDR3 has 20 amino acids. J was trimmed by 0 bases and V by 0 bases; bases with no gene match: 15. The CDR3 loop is CAWSVRKGLAGSTNTGELFF. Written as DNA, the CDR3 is TGTGCCTGGAGTGTACGCAAGGGCCTAGCGGGTTCAACGAACACCGGGGAGCTGTTTTTT.

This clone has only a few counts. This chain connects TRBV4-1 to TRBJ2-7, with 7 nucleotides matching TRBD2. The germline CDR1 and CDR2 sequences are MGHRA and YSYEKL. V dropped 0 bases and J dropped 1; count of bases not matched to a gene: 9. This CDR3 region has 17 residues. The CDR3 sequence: CASSQDTSGGSSYEQYF. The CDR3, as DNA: TGCGCCAGCAGCCAAGATACCTCGGGAGGTTCTTCCTACGAGCAGTACTTC.

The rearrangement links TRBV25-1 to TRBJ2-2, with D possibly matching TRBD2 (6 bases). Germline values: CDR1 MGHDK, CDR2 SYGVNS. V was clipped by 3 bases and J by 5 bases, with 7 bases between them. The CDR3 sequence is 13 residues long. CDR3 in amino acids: CASSDGGTGELFF. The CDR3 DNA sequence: TGTGCCAGCAGTGACGGGGGAACCGGGGAGCTGTTTTTT.

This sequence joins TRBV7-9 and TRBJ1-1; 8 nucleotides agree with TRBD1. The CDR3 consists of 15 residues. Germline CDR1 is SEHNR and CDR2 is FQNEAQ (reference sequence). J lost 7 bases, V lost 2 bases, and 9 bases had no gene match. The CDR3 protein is CASSLSQGARGEAFF. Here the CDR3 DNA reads TGTGCCAGCAGCTTATCCCAGGGGGCGCGGGGTGAAGCTTTCTTT.

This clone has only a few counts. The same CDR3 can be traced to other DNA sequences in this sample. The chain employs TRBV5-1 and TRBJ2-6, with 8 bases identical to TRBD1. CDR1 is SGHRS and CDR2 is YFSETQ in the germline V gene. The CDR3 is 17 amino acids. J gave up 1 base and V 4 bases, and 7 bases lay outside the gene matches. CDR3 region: CASSPGTGGSGANVLTF. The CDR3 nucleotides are TGCGCCAGCAGCCCGGGGACAGGTGGATCTGGGGCCAACGTCCTGACTTTC. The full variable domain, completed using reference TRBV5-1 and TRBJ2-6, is KAGVTQTPRYLIKTRGQQVTLSCSPISGHRSVSWYQQTPGQGLQFLFEYFSETQRNKGNFPGRFSGRQFSNSRSEMNVSTLELGDSALYLCASSPGTGGSGANVLTFGAGSRLTVL.

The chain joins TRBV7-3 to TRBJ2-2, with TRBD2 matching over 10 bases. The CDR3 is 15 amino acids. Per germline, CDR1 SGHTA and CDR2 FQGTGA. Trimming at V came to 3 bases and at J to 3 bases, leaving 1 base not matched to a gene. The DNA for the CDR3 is TGTGCCAGCAGCTTGGGACTAGCGCACACCGGGGAGCTGTTTTTT. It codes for CASSLGLAHTGELFF.

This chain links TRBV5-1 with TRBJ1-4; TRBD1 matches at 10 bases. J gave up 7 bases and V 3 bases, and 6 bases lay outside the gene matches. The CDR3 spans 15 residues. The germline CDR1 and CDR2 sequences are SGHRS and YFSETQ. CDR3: CASSWTGGFGEKLFF. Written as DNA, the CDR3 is TGCGCCAGCAGCTGGACAGGGGGATTCGGTGAAAAACTGTTTTTT.

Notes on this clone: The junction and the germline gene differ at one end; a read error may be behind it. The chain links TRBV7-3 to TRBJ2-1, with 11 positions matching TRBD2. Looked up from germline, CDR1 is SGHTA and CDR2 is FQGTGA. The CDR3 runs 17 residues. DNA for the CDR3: TGTGCCAGCAGCTTAGGGGTCCCGGGGCTAGCGGGAGGTATGATGCTCTTC. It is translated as CASSLGVPGLAGGMMLF.

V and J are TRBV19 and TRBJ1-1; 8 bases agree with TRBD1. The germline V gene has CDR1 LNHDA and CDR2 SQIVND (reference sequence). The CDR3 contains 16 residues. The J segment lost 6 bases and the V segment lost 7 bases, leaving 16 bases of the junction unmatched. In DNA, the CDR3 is TGTGCCAGTATCGATGGGGGCACAGGGGGAATCGCTGAAGCTTTCTTT. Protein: CASIDGGTGGIAEAFF.

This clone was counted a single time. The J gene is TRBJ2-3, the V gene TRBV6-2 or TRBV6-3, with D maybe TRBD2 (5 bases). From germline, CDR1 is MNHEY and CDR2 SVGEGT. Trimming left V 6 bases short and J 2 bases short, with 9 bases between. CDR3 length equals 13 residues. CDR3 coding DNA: TGTGCCAGCAGCTGGACTGCCACAGATACGCAGTATTTT. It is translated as CASSWTATDTQYF.

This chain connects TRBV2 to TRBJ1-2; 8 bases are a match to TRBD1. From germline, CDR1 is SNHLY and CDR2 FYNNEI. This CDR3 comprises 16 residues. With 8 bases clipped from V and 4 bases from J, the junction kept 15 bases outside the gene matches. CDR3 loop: CASAGGTGGRPYGYTF. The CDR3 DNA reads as TGTGCCAGCGCGGGCGGTACAGGGGGGCGTCCCTATGGCTACACCTTC.

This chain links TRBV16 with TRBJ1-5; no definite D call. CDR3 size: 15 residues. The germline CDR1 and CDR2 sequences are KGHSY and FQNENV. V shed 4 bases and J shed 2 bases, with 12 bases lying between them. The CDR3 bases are TGTGCCAGCAGCCCACCGCTCGGGGGCAATCAGCCCCAGCATTTT. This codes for CASSPPLGGNQPQHF. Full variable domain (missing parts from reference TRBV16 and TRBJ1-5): GEEVAQTPKHLVRGEGQKAKLYCAPIKGHSYVFWYQQVLKNEFKFLISFQNENVFDETGMPKERFSAKCLPNSPCSLEIQATKLEDSAVYFCASSPPLGGNQPQHFGDGTRLSIL.

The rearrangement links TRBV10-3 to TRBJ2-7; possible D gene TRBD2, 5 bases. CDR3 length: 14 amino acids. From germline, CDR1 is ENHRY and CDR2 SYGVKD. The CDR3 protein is CAASRATDDYEQYF. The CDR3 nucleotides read TGTGCGGCTAGCCGGGCCACCGACGACTACGAGCAGTACTTC.

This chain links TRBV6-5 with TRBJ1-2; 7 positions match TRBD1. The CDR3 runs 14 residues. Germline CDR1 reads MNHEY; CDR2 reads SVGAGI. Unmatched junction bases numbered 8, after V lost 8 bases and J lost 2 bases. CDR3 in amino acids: CASLWGQLNYGYTF. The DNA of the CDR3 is TGTGCCAGCCTCTGGGGACAGCTGAACTATGGCTACACCTTC.

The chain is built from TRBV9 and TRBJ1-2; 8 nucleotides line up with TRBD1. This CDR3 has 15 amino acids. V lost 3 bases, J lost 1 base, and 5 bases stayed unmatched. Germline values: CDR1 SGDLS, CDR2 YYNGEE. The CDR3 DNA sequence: TGTGCCAGCAGCGCAGAGACAGGGGTTAACTATGGCTACACCTTC. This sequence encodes CASSAETGVNYGYTF.

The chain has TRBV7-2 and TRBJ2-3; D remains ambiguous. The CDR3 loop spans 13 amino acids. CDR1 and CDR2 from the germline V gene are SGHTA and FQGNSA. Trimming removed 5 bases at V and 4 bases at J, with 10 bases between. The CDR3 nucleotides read TGTGCCAGCAGCAGTACCCGGGCAGATACGCAGTATTTT. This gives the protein CASSSTRADTQYF.